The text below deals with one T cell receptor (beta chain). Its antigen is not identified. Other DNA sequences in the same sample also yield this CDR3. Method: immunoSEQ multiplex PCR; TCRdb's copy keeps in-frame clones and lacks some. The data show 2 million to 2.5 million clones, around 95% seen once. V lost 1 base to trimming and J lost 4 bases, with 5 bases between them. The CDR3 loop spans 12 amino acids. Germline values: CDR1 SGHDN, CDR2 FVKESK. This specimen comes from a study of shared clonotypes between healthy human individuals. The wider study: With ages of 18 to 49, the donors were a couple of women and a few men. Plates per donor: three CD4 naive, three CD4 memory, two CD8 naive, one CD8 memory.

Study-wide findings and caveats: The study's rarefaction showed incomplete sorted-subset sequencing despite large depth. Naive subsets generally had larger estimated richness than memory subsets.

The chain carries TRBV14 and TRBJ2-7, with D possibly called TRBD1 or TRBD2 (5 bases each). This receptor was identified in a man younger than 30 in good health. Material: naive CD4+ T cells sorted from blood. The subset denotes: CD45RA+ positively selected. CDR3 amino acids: CASSQGGYEQYF. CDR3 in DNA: TGTGCCAGCAGCCAAGGGGGGTACGAGCAGTACTTC.